In its sample, the clone carrying this T cell receptor (beta chain) was seen once. Its antigen remains unidentified. Some clones are missing from TCRdb's copy, which holds only in-frame ones; the method was immunoSEQ multiplex PCR. This sample has about 120,000 clones, with 93% found just once. This specimen comes from a study of T cell responses to AZD1222 COVID-19 vaccine. General observations from the study: Clonal diversity may have been underestimated, and the donors were mostly white British, with more females than males.

The germline V and J ends were trimmed by 0 bases and 8 bases, with 11 bases remaining between them. The CDR3 totals 14 residues. Germline V lookup: CDR1 MGHRA, CDR2 YSYEKL. This sequence was found in an adult who received the AZD1222 COVID-19 vaccine. Sample: peripheral blood, taken 28 days after the second AZD1222 dose. The chain recombines TRBV4-1 with TRBJ2-1; a possible D gene is TRBD2 (6 bases). The CDR3: CASSQEVASDEQFF. CDR3 in DNA: TGCGCCAGCAGCCAAGAGGTCGCTAGCGATGAGCAGTTCTTC.